These T cell receptor beta chains were read from a single sample in a study of CD8 T cells in ankylosing spondylitis. One entry per CDR3 protein, called by TCRdb with MiXCR from the 5' RACE reads. The sample carries tens of thousands of distinct CDR3 sequences, about a sixth recorded once. The specimen was blood. The source is a male donor with ankylosing spondylitis or in good health (not recorded which). The CDR3 runs from the conserved cysteine through the conserved F or W. The D gene is left open where the match is weak. Clone size, where shown, is once, few, many, or a class for clones that have expanded.

D	J	V	size	DNA	CDR3
NA	TRBJ2-2	TRBV14	NA	TGTGCCAGCAGCCAAGAACTGGGGCTAGACGGACGAGGCACCGGGGAGCTGTTTTTT	CASSQELGLDGRGTGELFF
NA	TRBJ2-1	TRBV5-1	NA	TGCGCCAGCAGCTTGGGGGGTCGGGCCTCCTACAATGAGCAGTTCTTC	CASSLGGRASYNEQFF
NA	TRBJ1-5	TRBV20-1	few	TGCAGTGCTACCCCGACAGGAATGGAACCCCAGCATTTT	CSATPTGMEPQHF
NA	TRBJ2-5	TRBV6-6	NA	TGTGCCAGCAGTTACTCGATGTGGGGGGCTGAGACCCAGTACTTC	CASSYSMWGAETQYF
TRBD1	TRBJ2-2	TRBV20-1	few	TGCAGTGCCAGTAACAGGGGGCAACGCACCGGGGAGCTGTTTTTT	CSASNRGQRTGELFF
NA	TRBJ1-1	TRBV29-1	few	TGCAGCGTTGATAATAGCGGTTATGAAGCTTTCTTT	CSVDNSGYEAFF
NA	TRBJ2-4	TRBV18	NA	TGTGCCAGCTCACCACAGGGGATGGAAAACATTCAGTACTTC	CASSPQGMENIQYF
TRBD1	TRBJ2-3	TRBV3-1	once	TGTGCCAGCAGCCAGGGGACAGGGATCACAGATACGCAGTATTTT	CASSQGTGITDTQYF
NA	TRBJ1-5	TRBV28	NA	TGTGCCAGCAATCTCCCCCGACAGCTGAATCAGCCCCAGCATTTT	CASNLPRQLNQPQHF
NA	TRBJ2-2	TRBV12-3/TRBV12-4	many	TGTGCCAGTACCCCGTGGACGGTGCCGAACACCGGGGAGCTGTTTTTT	CASTPWTVPNTGELFF
TRBD2	TRBJ2-5	TRBV11-3	NA	TGTGCCAGCAGCTTAGGGGCTAGCGGGGTAAAAGAGACCCAGTACTTC	CASSLGASGVKETQYF
NA	TRBJ2-1	TRBV20-1	many	TGCAGTGCGCTTAATAGGCGGGATAGCTCCTACAATGAGCAGTTCTTC	CSALNRRDSSYNEQFF
NA	TRBJ1-1	TRBV20-1	few	TGCAGTGCTAGAGATCGCGGGTTGAACACTGAAGCTTTCTTT	CSARDRGLNTEAFF
NA	TRBJ2-2	TRBV29-1	many	TGCAGCGTAAGGACAGAAACCGGGGAGCTGTTTTTT	CSVRTETGELFF
NA	TRBJ2-5	TRBV12-3/TRBV12-4	few	TGTGCCAGCAGCCCTGTGGGGCAAGAGACCCAGTACTTC	CASSPVGQETQYF
NA	TRBJ2-5	TRBV3-1	NA	TGTGCCAGCAGCCCTCAGGGGGGGCAAGAGACCCAGTACTTC	CASSPQGGQETQYF
TRBD1	TRBJ2-2	TRBV4-2	NA	TGTGCCAGCAGCCCTGACAGGGGGAACACCGGGGAGCTGTTTTTT	CASSPDRGNTGELFF
NA	TRBJ2-5	TRBV7-2	many	TGTGCCAGCAGCACACAGGGTCGCCCAAGGGAGACCCAGTACTTC	CASSTQGRPRETQYF
TRBD1	TRBJ1-5	TRBV12-5	NA	TGTGCTAGTGGACCAGGACAGGGCGCTCAGCCCCAGCATTTT	CASGPGQGAQPQHF
TRBD2	TRBJ2-3	TRBV12-3/TRBV12-4	NA	TGTGCCAGCAGTTTCTCTAGCGGGTTTAGCACAGATACGCAGTATTTT	CASSFSSGFSTDTQYF
NA	TRBJ2-3	TRBV20-1	NA	TGCAGTGCTATGCCGGACCGGGACACTACGCAGTATTTT	CSAMPDRDTTQYF
NA	TRBJ2-3	TRBV20-1	NA	TGCAGTGCCCTCCGGACCGTGACTAGCACAGATACGCAGTATTTT	CSALRTVTSTDTQYF
NA	TRBJ1-1	TRBV28	NA	TGTGCCAGCAGTTCGGGGACTGCGAACACTGAAGCTTTCTTT	CASSSGTANTEAFF
TRBD2	TRBJ2-3	TRBV6-4	NA	TGTGCCATCAGTGACGGACTAGCGGGAAGCACAGATACGCAGTATTTT	CAISDGLAGSTDTQYF
NA	TRBJ2-7	TRBV30	NA	TGTGCCTGGAGTTTTAACAGCGGGCCCTACGAGCAGTACTTC	CAWSFNSGPYEQYF
NA	TRBJ2-2	TRBV7-9	NA	TGTGCCAGCAGCTCCCAAACCACCGGGGAGCTGTTTTTT	CASSSQTTGELFF
NA	TRBJ2-1	TRBV7-2	many	TGTGCCAGCAGCTTATTGAATCGGGATGAGCAGTTCTTC	CASSLLNRDEQFF
NA	TRBJ1-3	TRBV19	many	TGTGCCAGTAGTATCCGCTCACAAAACACCATATATTTT	CASSIRSQNTIYF
NA	TRBJ1-1	TRBV12-3/TRBV12-4	NA	TGTGCCAGCAGTTTAGCGCCGAGGACTGAAGCTTTCTTT	CASSLAPRTEAFF
NA	TRBJ2-2	TRBV7-9	many	TGTGCCAGCAGCCCCAGGGGTAGCGGGAACACCGGGGAGCTGTTTTTT	CASSPRGSGNTGELFF
NA	TRBJ1-1	TRBV6-2/TRBV6-3	NA	TGTGCCAGCACCGAGGGTGTTAGTACTGAAGCTTTCTTT	CASTEGVSTEAFF
NA	TRBJ2-2	TRBV4-3	few	TGCGCCAGCAGCCGTGTGGCCGGGGAGCTGTTTTTT	CASSRVAGELFF
TRBD2	TRBJ2-1	TRBV6-6	many	TGTGCCAGCAGTCGTAGTAGCGGGAACTACAATGAGCAGTTCTTC	CASSRSSGNYNEQFF
TRBD1	TRBJ1-4	TRBV12-5	NA	TGTGCTAGTGGTCACAGGGGCCCGGAAAAACTGTTTTTT	CASGHRGPEKLFF
NA	TRBJ1-1	TRBV3-1	once	TGTGCCAGCAGCTATACAGGTAACACTGAAGCTTTCTTT	CASSYTGNTEAFF
TRBD1	TRBJ2-2	TRBV6-2/TRBV6-3	many	TGTGCCAGCAGCTCCCTGGGACAGGAGGCCGGGGAGCTGTTTTTT	CASSSLGQEAGELFF
NA	TRBJ2-5	TRBV7-2	NA	TGTGCCAGCAGCCCCCTAGCGACCCAAGAGACCCAGTACTTC	CASSPLATQETQYF
NA	TRBJ1-4	TRBV7-9	NA	TGTGCCAGCAGCTTAGGGGGCGAAGGGGGAAAACTGTTTTTT	CASSLGGEGGKLFF
NA	TRBJ2-3	TRBV11-1	many	TGTGCCACCCGAGGCCAGGTAGCATCCGATACGCAGTATTTT	CATRGQVASDTQYF
TRBD1	TRBJ1-1	TRBV12-3/TRBV12-4	many	TGTGCCAGCAGGACAGGGGTTAGCACTGAAGCTTTCTTT	CASRTGVSTEAFF
TRBD1	TRBJ2-7	TRBV5-1	many	TGCGCCAGCAGTCCAGACGGGACAGGGTACTACGAGCAGTACTTC	CASSPDGTGYYEQYF
TRBD1	TRBJ2-1	TRBV19	NA	TGTGCCAGTAGTTGGCCAGGGGGTAACAATGAGCAGTTCTTC	CASSWPGGNNEQFF
TRBD2	TRBJ2-3	TRBV2	NA	TGTGCCAGCAGATTAGCGGGAGGGCCTTCTAGCACAGATACGCAGTATTTT	CASRLAGGPSSTDTQYF
TRBD2	TRBJ2-2	TRBV14	few	TGTGCCAGCAGCCAATGGACTAGCGGGACCGGGGAGCTGTTTTTT	CASSQWTSGTGELFF
TRBD2	TRBJ2-1	TRBV18	many	TGTGCCAGCTCACCACCGACTAGCGGGGGCTACAATGAGCAGTTCTTC	CASSPPTSGGYNEQFF
NA	TRBJ2-2	TRBV28	few	TGTGCCAGCAGATCGGCGGGACCAAACACCGGGGAGCTGTTTTTT	CASRSAGPNTGELFF
TRBD2	TRBJ2-7	TRBV2	few	TGTGCCAGCATGACTAGCGGGAGGTACGAGCAGTACTTC	CASMTSGRYEQYF
NA	TRBJ1-5	TRBV20-1	NA	TGCAGTGCCTTTGACACTTATAGCAATCAGCCCCAGCATTTT	CSAFDTYSNQPQHF
TRBD1	TRBJ2-1	TRBV5-1	many	TGCGCCAGCAGCTTGGGCTCCGGGACAGGGGTTTACAATGAGCAGTTCTTC	CASSLGSGTGVYNEQFF
NA	TRBJ2-2	TRBV2	NA	TGTGCCAGCAGCCCCCGGGGGTCATTAGTGGAGCTGTTTTTT	CASSPRGSLVELFF
NA	TRBJ2-1	TRBV5-1	NA	TGCGCCAGCAGCAACAGCGGGTTCTCCTACAATGAGCAGTTCTTC	CASSNSGFSYNEQFF
NA	TRBJ2-7	TRBV6-6	medium-sized	TGTGCCAGCGGCACACTCTACGAGCAGTACTTC	CASGTLYEQYF
NA	TRBJ1-5	TRBV6-6	few	TGTGCCAGCAGTTACGGGTCATCCCAGCCCCAGCATTTT	CASSYGSSQPQHF
NA	TRBJ2-1	TRBV20-1	NA	TGCAGTGCTAGTGGCCCGACGAGGGCCTACAATGAGCAGTTCTTC	CSASGPTRAYNEQFF
NA	TRBJ1-4	TRBV4-3	NA	TGCGCCAGCAGCCAAGAACTCGGCGGCGAAAAACTGTTTTTT	CASSQELGGEKLFF
NA	TRBJ2-2	TRBV11-3	NA	TGTGCCAGCAGCTCTTTGGACAGCACCGGGGAGCTGTTTTTT	CASSSLDSTGELFF
NA	TRBJ2-1	TRBV28	few	TGTGCCAGCAGTCTAGGGGTGGGATTGGGGATAGATTACAATGAGCAGTTCTTC	CASSLGVGLGIDYNEQFF
TRBD1	TRBJ1-1	TRBV6-2/TRBV6-3	NA	TGTGCCAGCAGGACTACAGGGGCAGGGGCTGAAGCTTTCTTT	CASRTTGAGAEAFF
TRBD2	TRBJ2-3	TRBV7-2	many	TGTGCCAGCAGCCTAAGACTAGCGGGAGGTTCTGATACGCAGTATTTT	CASSLRLAGGSDTQYF